This is a list of T cell receptor beta chains from one sample in a study of T cell repertoires in cytomegalovirus infection. From the reads, TCRdb called clonotypes with MiXCR, one entry per CDR3 protein. This table holds around 530,000 distinct CDR3 sequences, about 30% found once. What was sequenced was PBMCs. All receptors come from a human donor in good health (CMV status not recorded). Some clones in this sample may be carry-over from other donors' samples. CDR3s include the opening cysteine and the closing phenylalanine or tryptophan. A D gene is named only where the DNA matches it firmly. Only some rows state a clone size, as once, few, many or a class for expanded clones.

>-|TRBJ1-2|-|TRBV15|16
TGTGCCACCAGCAGAGTTTCCGCAGGGACGGGCTATGGCTACACCTTC
CATSRVSAGTGYGYTF
>-|TRBJ1-2|TRBD1|TRBV7-9|17
TGTGCCAGCAGCTACAAATCCGGGACAGGGGGTACCGGAGGCTACACCTTC
CASSYKSGTGGTGGYTF
>many|TRBJ2-1|TRBD2|TRBV7-2|21
TGTGCCAGCAGCTTACGGCTTGGAAGTGGACTAGCGGGAGGCCCCTACAATGAGCAGTTCTTC
CASSLRLGSGLAGGPYNEQFF
>few|TRBJ1-2|-|TRBV7-4|13
TGTGCCAGCAGGGTGGCACCGACGGATGGCTACACCTTC
CASRVAPTDGYTF
>-|TRBJ2-7|TRBD2|TRBV5-1|15
TGCGCCAGCAGCACCGGACTAGCTAGCTCCTACGAGCAGTACTTC
CASSTGLASSYEQYF
>few|TRBJ2-3|-|TRBV5-4|15
TGTGCCAGCAGCCCGCGGGGAGGAGCGACAGATACGCAGTATTTT
CASSPRGGATDTQYF
>-|TRBJ2-1|TRBD2|TRBV2|15
TGTGCCAGCAGTGAACTGGGACTAGCAGTCCATGAGCAGTTCTTC
CASSELGLAVHEQFF
>many|TRBJ1-1|-|TRBV6-2/TRBV6-3|14
TGTGCCAGCAGACGGGACCCGGACAACCCTGAAGCTTTCTTT
CASRRDPDNPEAFF
>few|TRBJ2-7|-|TRBV28|11
TGTGCCAGCAGTGCGTACGGCGAGCAGTACTTC
CASSAYGEQYF
>once|TRBJ1-2|-|TRBV24-1|12
TGTGCCACCAGTTCAGGAGGTTATGGCTACACCTTC
CATSSGGYGYTF
>few|TRBJ2-3|TRBD1|TRBV20-1|15
TGCAGTGCTAGAGGAACAGGGGGCTTGACAGATACGCAGTATTTT
CSARGTGGLTDTQYF
>few|TRBJ1-4|-|TRBV4-1|16
TGCGCCAGCAGCCAAGGGCCGGGCCTCAAGGGAGAAAAACTGTTTTTT
CASSQGPGLKGEKLFF
>few|TRBJ2-2|-|TRBV9|15
TGTGCCAGCAGCGAGACGCTCGATTACACCGGGGAGCTGTTTTTT
CASSETLDYTGELFF
>-|TRBJ2-1|TRBD2|TRBV20-1|15
TGCAGTGCTAGACAACATAGCGGGCCCTACAATGAGCAGTTCTTC
CSARQHSGPYNEQFF
>-|TRBJ2-1|-|TRBV5-1|12
TGCGCCAGCAGCTCAACGGGACCCGAAAAATTCTTC
CASSSTGPEKFF
>many|TRBJ2-6|TRBD1|TRBV7-8|18
TGTGCCAGCAGCCCCCGGACAGGGTCCTACGCCGGGGCCAACGTCCTGACTTTC
CASSPRTGSYAGANVLTF
>-|TRBJ2-3|TRBD2|TRBV2|16
TGTGCCAGCAGTGAATCGTCTAGCGGGAGGATAGATACGCAGTATTTT
CASSESSSGRIDTQYF
>many|TRBJ2-7|-|TRBV7-2|14
TGTGCCAGCAGCTTATTTTCCGGGAGCCACGAGCAGTACTTC
CASSLFSGSHEQYF
>few|TRBJ2-7|-|TRBV29-1|13
TGCAGCGTTGTGGCCCGGACACCGTACGAGCAGTACTTC
CSVVARTPYEQYF
>few|TRBJ2-1|TRBD1|TRBV20-1|13
TGCAGTGCCCATCGGGGGACAGGCAATGAGCAGTTCTTC
CSAHRGTGNEQFF
>-|TRBJ1-1|-|TRBV29-1|12
TGCAGCGTTCAAACCACAGGGTGGATGACTTTCTTT
CSVQTTGWMTFF
>many|TRBJ2-7|-|TRBV27|12
TGTGCCAGCAGCAATCAGGGGGGCGAGCAGTACTTC
CASSNQGGEQYF
>-|TRBJ2-1|-|TRBV25-1|12
TGTGCCAGCAGTGACCAGTACAATGAGCAGTTCTTC
CASSDQYNEQFF
>-|TRBJ2-5|TRBD1|TRBV7-8|16
TGTGCCAGCAGCCATGGACAGGGAAGTAATTCAGAGACCCAGTACTTC
CASSHGQGSNSETQYF
>-|TRBJ2-5|-|TRBV6-2/TRBV6-3|15
TGTGCCAGCAGTTACTCGAACCCGTACCAAGAGACCCAGTACTTC
CASSYSNPYQETQYF
>-|TRBJ2-3|TRBD2|TRBV7-6|18
TGTGCCAGCAGCTCGCTAGCGGGCGACCTTACTAGCACAGATACGCAGTATTTT
CASSSLAGDLTSTDTQYF
>-|TRBJ2-1|-|TRBV7-2|13
TGTGCCAGCAGCCCGTATCCCGCCAATGAGCAGTTCTTC
CASSPYPANEQFF
>many|TRBJ2-3|-|TRBV7-2|15
TGTGCCAGCAGCTTGGGAGGCAGGGGCACAGATACGCAGTATTTT
CASSLGGRGTDTQYF
>-|TRBJ2-7|TRBD2|TRBV20-1|11
TGTGCGGGACTAGTAATCCACGAGCAGTACTTC
CAGLVIHEQYF
>-|TRBJ2-2|-|TRBV7-9|14
TGTGCCAGCAGCTCGGCCATAGGGACCGGGGAGCTGTTTTTT
CASSSAIGTGELFF
>-|TRBJ1-4|-|TRBV29-1|13
TGCAGCGTACACGCACGGGGTGGTGAAAAACTGTTTTTT
CSVHARGGEKLFF
>few|TRBJ2-1|TRBD2|TRBV10-1|15
TGCGCCAGCAGTGAGTCGGTTCGACTAGCGGGAAAGCAGTTCTTC
CASSESVRLAGKQFF
>-|TRBJ2-1|-|TRBV11-3|16
TGTGCCAGCAGCCCCGCATTGCGGCTCCCTAACAATGAGCAGTTCTTC
CASSPALRLPNNEQFF
>-|TRBJ2-1|-|TRBV24-1|12
TGTGCCACCGGGGATCAGGGTGATGAGCAGTTCTTC
CATGDQGDEQFF
>few|TRBJ2-5|-|TRBV7-2|15
TGTGCCAGCAGCCTCAAGGCGGAGTGGCAAGAGACCCAGTACTTC
CASSLKAEWQETQYF
>-|TRBJ2-7|-|TRBV20-1|13
TGCAGTGCTAGGGGCGACAGAGACTACGAGCAGTACTTC
CSARGDRDYEQYF
>-|TRBJ1-3|-|TRBV14|17
TGTGCCAGCAGCCCGAGGGGCAGGGCCCACTCTGGAAACACCATATATTTT
CASSPRGRAHSGNTIYF
>few|TRBJ2-3|-|TRBV7-9|14
TGTGCCAGCAGCTTATCCTTGGGAGCAGATACGCAGTATTTT
CASSLSLGADTQYF
>-|TRBJ2-1|TRBD2|TRBV14|17
TGTGCCAGCAGCCCGAGGACCACTAGCGGGAGGCATAATGAGCAGTTCTTC
CASSPRTTSGRHNEQFF
>few|TRBJ2-1|TRBD2|TRBV28|13
TGTGCCCACCGACTAGCCTCCTACGCTGAGCAGTTCTTC
CAHRLASYAEQFF
>-|TRBJ1-2|TRBD1|TRBV5-4|17
TGTGCCAGCAGCCATGGGACAGGGGGCCGGACAAGCTATGGCTACACCTTC
CASSHGTGGRTSYGYTF